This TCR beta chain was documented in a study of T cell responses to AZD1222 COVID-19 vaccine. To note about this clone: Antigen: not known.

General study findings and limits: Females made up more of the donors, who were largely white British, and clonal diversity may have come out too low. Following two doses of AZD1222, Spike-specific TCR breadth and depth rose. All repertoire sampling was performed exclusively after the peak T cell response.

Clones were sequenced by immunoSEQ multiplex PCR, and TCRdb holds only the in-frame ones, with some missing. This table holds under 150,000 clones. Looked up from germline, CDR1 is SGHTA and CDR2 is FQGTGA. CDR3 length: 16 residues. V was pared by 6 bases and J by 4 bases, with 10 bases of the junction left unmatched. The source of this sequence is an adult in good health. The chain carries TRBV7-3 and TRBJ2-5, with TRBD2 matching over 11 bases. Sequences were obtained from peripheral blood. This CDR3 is CASRSTSGGRGETQYF. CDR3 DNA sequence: TGTGCCAGCAGGTCTACTAGCGGGGGACGAGGAGAGACCCAGTACTTC.